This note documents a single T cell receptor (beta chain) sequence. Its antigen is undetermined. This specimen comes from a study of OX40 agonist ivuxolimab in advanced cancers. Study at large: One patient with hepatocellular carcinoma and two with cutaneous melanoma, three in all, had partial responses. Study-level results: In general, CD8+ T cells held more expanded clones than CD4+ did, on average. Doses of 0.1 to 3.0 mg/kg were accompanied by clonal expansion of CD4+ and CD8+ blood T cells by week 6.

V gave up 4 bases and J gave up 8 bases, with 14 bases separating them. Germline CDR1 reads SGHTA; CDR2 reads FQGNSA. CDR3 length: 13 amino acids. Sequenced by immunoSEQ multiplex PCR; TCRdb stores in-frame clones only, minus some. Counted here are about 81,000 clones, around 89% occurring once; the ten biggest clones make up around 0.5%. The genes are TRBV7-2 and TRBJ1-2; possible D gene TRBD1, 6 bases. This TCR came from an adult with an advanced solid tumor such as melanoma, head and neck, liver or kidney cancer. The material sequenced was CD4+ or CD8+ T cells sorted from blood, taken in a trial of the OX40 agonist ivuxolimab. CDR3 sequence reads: CASSSDRREGYTF. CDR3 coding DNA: TGTGCCAGCAGCTCTGACAGGCGGGAGGGCTACACCTTC.